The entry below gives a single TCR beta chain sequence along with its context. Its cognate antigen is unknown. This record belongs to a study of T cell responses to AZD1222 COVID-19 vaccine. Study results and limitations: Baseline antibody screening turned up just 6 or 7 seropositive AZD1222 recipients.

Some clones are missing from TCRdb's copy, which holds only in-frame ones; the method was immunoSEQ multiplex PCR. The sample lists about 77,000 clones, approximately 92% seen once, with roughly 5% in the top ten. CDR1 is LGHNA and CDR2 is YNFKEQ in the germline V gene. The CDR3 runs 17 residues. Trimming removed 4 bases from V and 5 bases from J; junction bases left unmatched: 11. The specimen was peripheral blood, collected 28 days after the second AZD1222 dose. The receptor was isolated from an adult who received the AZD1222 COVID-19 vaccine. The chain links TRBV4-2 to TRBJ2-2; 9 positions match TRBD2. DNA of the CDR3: TGTGCCAGCAGCCGAACTCCGGGACTAGCAGAGACCGGGGAGCTGTTTTTT. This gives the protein CASSRTPGLAETGELFF.